The entry that follows covers one T cell receptor (beta chain) sequence. Its antigen remains unidentified. The sample belongs to a study of cytomegalovirus exposure and HLA in healthy donors. Germline values: CDR1 MDHEN, CDR2 SYDVKM. The V segment lost 7 bases and the J segment 5 bases; nucleotides outside the gene matches: 12. This CDR3 is built from 15 residues. The PCR made use of 60 Vbeta and 13 Jbeta primers. Data came from immunoSEQ multiplex PCR; TCRdb stores just in-frame clones and leaves some out. Among 85,000 to 100,000 clones listed, about 80% were seen once. Study-level results: A later look showed TCR association rates differing by HLA locus, highest for DRB1 and lowest for HLA-C. It was reported that the classifier diagnosed cytomegalovirus status with high specificity and sensitivity in both the original and validation cohorts. As was reported, the HLA-A and HLA-B alleles of most subjects were accurately predicted from TCR beta sequences.

Sequenced sample: PBMCs. The chain combines TRBV28 with TRBJ2-5; TRBD1 matches at 8 bases. This TCR came from a female donor in good health and CMV-seropositive. The CDR3 here is CASKTPGTGPETQYF. CDR3 nucleotides: TGTGCCAGCAAAACCCCCGGGACAGGTCCGGAGACCCAGTACTTC. The variable domain in full, with the rest retrieved from reference TRBV28 and TRBJ2-5, is DVKVTQSSRYLVKRTGEKVFLECVQDMDHENMFWYRQDPGLGLRLIYFSYDVKMKEKGDIPEGYSVSREKKERFSLILESASTNQTSMYLCASKTPGTGPETQYFGPGTRLLVL.